This T cell receptor beta chain comes out of a study of tumor and adjacent non-tumor tissue in lung cancer. The wider study: On average, productive TCRbeta reads reached about 4.17 million per sample.

J gave up 2 bases and V 1 base, and 2 bases lay outside the gene matches. Germline lookup yields CDR1 MNHNY and CDR2 SVGAGI (reference sequence). This CDR3 contains 14 residues. General study results and limits: Compared with tumor, normal lung showed significantly lower TCR diversity.

Three rounds of nested PCR, following a modified ARM-PCR protocol, produced the TCRbeta library. TCRdb analysed the multiplex PCR reads with MiXCR anew, one entry per CDR3 protein. The profile shows 200,000 or so distinct CDR3 sequences, 60% to 75% of them singletons. No cell sorting was done before RNA was extracted from the tissue. This clonotype was seen only a few times. The target antigen is unknown. The receptor's source is a man between 60 and 75 years old with non-small cell lung cancer. Sequenced material: lung tumor tissue. The chain joins TRBV6-6 to TRBJ2-7; 7 bases are shared with TRBD1. CDR3 amino acids: CASSYYRGPYEQYF. The CDR3 coding sequence is TGTGCCAGCAGTTACTACAGGGGACCCTACGAGCAGTACTTC.